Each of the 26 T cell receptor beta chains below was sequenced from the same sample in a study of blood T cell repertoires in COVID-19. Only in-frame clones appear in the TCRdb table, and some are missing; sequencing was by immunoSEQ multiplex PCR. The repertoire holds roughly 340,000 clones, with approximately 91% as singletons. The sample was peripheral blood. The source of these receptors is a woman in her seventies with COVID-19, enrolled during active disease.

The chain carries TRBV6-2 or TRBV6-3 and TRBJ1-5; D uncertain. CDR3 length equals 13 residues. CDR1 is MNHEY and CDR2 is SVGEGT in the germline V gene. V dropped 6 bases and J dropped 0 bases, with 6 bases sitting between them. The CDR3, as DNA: TGTGCCAGCAGCTCGTATAGCAATCAGCCCCAGCATTTT. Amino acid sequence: CASSSYSNQPQHF.

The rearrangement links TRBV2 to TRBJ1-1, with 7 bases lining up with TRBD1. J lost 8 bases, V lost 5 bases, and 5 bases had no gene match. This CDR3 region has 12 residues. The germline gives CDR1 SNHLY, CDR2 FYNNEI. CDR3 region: CASSRMTGEAFF. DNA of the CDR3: TGTGCCAGCAGTCGGATGACAGGGGAAGCTTTCTTT. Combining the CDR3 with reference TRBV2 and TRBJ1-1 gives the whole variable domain EPEVTQTPSHQVTQMGQEVILRCVPISNHLYFYWYRQILGQKVEFLVSFYNNEISEKSEIFDDQFSVERPDGSNFTLKIRSTKLEDSAMYFCASSRMTGEAFFGQGTRLTVV.

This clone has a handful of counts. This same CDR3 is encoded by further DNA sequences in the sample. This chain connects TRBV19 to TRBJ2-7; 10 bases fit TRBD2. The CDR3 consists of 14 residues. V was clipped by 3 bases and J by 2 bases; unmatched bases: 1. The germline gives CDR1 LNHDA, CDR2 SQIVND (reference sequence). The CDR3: CASSISGGTYEQYF. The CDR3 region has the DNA TGTGCCAGTAGTATTAGCGGGGGGACCTACGAGCAGTACTTC.

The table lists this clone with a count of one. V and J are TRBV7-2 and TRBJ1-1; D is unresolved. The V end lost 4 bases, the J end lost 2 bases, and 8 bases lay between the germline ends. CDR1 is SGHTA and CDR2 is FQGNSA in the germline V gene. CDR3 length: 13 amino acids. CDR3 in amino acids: CASSSQVNTEAFF. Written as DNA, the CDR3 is TGTGCCAGCAGCTCCCAGGTTAACACTGAAGCTTTCTTT.

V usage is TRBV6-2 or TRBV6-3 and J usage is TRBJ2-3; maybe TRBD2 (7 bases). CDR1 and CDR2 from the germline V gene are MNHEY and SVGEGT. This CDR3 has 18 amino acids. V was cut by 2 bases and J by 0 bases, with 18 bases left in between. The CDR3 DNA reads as TGTGCCAGCAGTTACCGTCTTGGCGGGGGCCCGAGCACAGATACGCAGTATTTT. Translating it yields CASSYRLGGGPSTDTQYF.

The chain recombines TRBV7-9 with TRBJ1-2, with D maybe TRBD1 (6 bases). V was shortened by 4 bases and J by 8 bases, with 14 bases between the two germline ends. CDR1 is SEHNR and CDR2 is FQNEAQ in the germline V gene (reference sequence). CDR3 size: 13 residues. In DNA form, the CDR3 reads TGTGCCAGCAGCTCGACAGGAGAGGAGGGCTACACCTTC. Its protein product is CASSSTGEEGYTF.

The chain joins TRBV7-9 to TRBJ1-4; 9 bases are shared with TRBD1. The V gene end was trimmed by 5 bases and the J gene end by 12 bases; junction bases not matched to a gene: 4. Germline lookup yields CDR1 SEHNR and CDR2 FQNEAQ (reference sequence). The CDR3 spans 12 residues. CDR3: CASSQRQGELFF. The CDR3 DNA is TGTGCCAGCAGCCAACGACAGGGGGAACTGTTTTTT.

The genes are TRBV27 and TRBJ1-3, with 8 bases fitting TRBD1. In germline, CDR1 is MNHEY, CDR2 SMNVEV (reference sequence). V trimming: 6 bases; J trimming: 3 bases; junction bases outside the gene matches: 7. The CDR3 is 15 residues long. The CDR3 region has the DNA TGTGCCAGCAGCCCCCAGGGGGCGCGTGGAAACACCATATATTTT. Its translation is CASSPQGARGNTIYF.

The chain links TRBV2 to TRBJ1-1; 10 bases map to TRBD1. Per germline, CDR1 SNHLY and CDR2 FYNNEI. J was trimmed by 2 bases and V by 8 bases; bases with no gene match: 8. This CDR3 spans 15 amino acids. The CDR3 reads CASAAWDRGNTEAFF. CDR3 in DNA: TGTGCCAGCGCCGCTTGGGACAGGGGTAACACTGAAGCTTTCTTT.

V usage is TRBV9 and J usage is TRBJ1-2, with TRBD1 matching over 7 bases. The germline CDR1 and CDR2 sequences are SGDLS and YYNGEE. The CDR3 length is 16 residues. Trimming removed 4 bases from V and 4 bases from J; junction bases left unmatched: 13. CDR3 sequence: CASSPQGGFGFYGYTF. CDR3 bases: TGTGCCAGCAGCCCCCAGGGGGGCTTTGGTTTCTATGGCTACACCTTC.

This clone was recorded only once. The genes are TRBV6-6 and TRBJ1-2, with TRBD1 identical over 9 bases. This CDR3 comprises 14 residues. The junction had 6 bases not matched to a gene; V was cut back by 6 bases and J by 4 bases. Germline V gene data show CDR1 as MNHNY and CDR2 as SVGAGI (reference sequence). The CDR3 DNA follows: TGTGCCAGCAGCCGGGACAGGGCCCTCTATGGCTACACCTTC. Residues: CASSRDRALYGYTF.

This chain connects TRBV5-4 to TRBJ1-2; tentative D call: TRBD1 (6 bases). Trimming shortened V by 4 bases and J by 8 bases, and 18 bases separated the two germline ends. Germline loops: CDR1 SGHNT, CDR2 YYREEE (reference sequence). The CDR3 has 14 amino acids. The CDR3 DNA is TGTGCCAGCAGCCCCCGTGGGGGCCTCTCGGGCTACACCTTC. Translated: CASSPRGGLSGYTF.

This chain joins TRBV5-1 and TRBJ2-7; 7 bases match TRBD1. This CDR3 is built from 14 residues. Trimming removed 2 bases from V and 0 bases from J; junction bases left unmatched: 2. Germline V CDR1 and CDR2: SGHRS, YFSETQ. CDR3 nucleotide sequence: TGCGCCAGCAGCTTCCAGGGGGTCTCCTACGAGCAGTACTTC. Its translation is CASSFQGVSYEQYF.

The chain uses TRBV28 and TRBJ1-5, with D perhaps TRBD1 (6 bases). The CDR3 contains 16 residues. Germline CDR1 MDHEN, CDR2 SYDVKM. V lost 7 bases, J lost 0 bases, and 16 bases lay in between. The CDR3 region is CASTSGDVYSNQPQHF. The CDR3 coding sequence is TGTGCCAGCACCTCAGGGGATGTTTATAGCAATCAGCCCCAGCATTTT.

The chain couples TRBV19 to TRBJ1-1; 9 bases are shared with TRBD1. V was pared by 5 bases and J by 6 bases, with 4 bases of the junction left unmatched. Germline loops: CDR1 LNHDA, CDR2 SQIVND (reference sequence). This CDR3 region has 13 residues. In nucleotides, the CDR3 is TGTGCCAGTAGTGACAGGGGGGGCCCTGAAGCTTTCTTT. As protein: CASSDRGGPEAFF. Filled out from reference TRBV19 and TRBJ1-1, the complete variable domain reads DGGITQSPKYLFRKEGQNVTLSCEQNLNHDAMYWYRQDPGQGLRLIYYSQIVNDFQKGDIAEGYSVSREKKESFPLTVTSAQKNPTAFYLCASSDRGGPEAFFGQGTRLTVV.

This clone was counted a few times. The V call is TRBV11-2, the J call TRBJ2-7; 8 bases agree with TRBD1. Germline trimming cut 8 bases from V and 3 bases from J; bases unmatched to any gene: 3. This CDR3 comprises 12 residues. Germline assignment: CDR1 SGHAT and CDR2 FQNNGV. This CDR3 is CASGDRGYEQYF. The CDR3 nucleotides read TGTGCCAGCGGAGACAGGGGCTACGAGCAGTACTTC. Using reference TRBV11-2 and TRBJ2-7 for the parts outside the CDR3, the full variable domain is EAGVAQSPRYKIIEKRQSVAFWCNPISGHATLYWYQQILGQGPKLLIQFQNNGVVDDSQLPKDRFSAERLKGVDSTLKIQPAKLEDSAVYLCASGDRGYEQYFGPGTRLTVT.

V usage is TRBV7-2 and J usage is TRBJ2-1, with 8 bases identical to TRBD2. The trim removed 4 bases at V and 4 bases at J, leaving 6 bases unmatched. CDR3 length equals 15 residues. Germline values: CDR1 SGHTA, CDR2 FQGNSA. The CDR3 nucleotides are TGTGCCAGCAGCTCTCATGGCGGGGGGTACAATGAGCAGTTCTTC. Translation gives CASSSHGGGYNEQFF.

The CDR3 protein is CSTLTGWQETQYF. The CDR3 region has the DNA TGCAGCACCCTGACAGGGTGGCAAGAGACCCAGTACTTC. This sequence joins TRBV29-1 and TRBJ2-5; 7 nucleotides match TRBD1. CDR1 is SQVTM, CDR2 ANQGSEA, per germline. The CDR3 totals 13 residues. With V trimmed by 8 bases and J by 2 bases, 8 bases remained unmatched.

The CDR3 DNA reads TGTGCCAGCAGCCCCCGGAGGGTAGGGTCACCCCTCCACTTT. It codes for CASSPRRVGSPLHF. This rearrangement joins TRBV28 to TRBJ1-6, with D uncertain. The germline gives CDR1 MDHEN, CDR2 SYDVKM. The CDR3 has 14 residues. Trimming cost V 6 bases and J 10 bases, with 16 bases left between them.

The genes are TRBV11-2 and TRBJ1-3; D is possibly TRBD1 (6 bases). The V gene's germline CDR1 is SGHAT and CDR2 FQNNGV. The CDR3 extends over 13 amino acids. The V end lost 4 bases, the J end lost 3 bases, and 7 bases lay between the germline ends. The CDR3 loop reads CASSWTDGNTIYF. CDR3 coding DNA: TGTGCCAGCAGCTGGACAGATGGAAACACCATATATTTT.

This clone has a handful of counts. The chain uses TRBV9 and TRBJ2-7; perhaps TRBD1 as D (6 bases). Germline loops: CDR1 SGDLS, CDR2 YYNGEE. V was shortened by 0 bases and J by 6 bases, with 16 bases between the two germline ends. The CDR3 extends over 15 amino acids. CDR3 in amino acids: CASSVGGLLSGEQYF. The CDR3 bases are TGTGCCAGCAGCGTAGGGGGGCTCCTTTCGGGCGAGCAGTACTTC. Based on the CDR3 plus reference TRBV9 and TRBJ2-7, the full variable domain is DSGVTQTPKHLITATGQRVTLRCSPRSGDLSVYWYQQSLDQGLQFLIQYYNGEERAKGNILERFSAQQFPDLHSELNLSSLELGDSALYFCASSVGGLLSGEQYFGPGTRLTVT.

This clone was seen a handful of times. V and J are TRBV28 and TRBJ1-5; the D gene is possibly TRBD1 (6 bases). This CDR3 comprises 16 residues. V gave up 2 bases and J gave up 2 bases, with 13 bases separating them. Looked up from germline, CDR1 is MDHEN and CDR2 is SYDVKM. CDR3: CASSLIRGSGNQPQHF. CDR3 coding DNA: TGTGCCAGCAGTTTAATCAGGGGTTCGGGCAATCAGCCCCAGCATTTT.

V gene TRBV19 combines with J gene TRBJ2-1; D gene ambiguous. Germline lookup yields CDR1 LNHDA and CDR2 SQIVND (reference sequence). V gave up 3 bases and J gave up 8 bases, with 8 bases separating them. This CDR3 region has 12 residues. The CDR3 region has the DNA TGTGCCAGTAGTATCAATGCGTATGAGCAGTTCTTC. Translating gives CASSINAYEQFF.

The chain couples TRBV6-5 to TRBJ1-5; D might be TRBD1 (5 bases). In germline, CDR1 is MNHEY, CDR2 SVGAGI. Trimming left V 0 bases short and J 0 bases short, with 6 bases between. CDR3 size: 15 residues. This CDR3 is CASSYSTDSNQPQHF. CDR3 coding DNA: TGTGCCAGCAGTTACTCGACAGATAGCAATCAGCCCCAGCATTTT.

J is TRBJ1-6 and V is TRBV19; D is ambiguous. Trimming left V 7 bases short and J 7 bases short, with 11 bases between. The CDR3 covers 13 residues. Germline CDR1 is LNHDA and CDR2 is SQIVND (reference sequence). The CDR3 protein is CASKEATNSPLHF. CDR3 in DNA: TGTGCCAGTAAGGAGGCGACCAATTCACCCCTCCACTTT.

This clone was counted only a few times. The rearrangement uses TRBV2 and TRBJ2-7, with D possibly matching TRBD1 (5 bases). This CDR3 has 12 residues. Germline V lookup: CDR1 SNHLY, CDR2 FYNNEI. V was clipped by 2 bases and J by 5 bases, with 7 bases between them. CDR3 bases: TGTGCCAGCAGTGAATGGGGCAACGAGCAGTACTTC. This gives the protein CASSEWGNEQYF.